Listed here is a single T cell receptor (beta chain). The sample originates from a study of blood T cell repertoires in COVID-19. On the study more broadly: T cells, B-cell-depleted T cells, or PBMCs supplied cDNA or gDNA.

Trimming removed 2 bases from V and 6 bases from J, with 8 bases in between. Per germline, CDR1 MNHNS and CDR2 SASEGT. CDR3 length: 13 amino acids. Under the authors' procedure: Estimated nucleated cell counts came from reference gene primer amplification. Method: immunoSEQ multiplex PCR; TCRdb's copy keeps in-frame clones and lacks some. V, J and clone size reflect that table, while D and trimming were determined from the DNA. Among roughly 100,000 clones listed, roughly 87% were seen once. The sequence derives from a man aged 50 to 60 with acute or convalescent COVID-19. Sample: peripheral blood. J is TRBJ1-5 and V is TRBV6-1; D might be TRBD1 (6 bases). CDR3: CASSELGAQPQHF. DNA of the CDR3: TGTGCCAGCAGTGAATTGGGGGCTCAGCCCCAGCATTTT.